This T cell receptor (beta chain) was profiled in a study of blood T cell repertoires in COVID-19. Study background: Sources were T cells, B-cell-depleted T cells, or PBMCs; the material itself was cDNA or gDNA.

From germline, CDR1 is MNHNS and CDR2 SASEGT. CDR3 length: 15 amino acids. Between the trimmed V and J ends, which lost 0 bases and 2 bases, there was a span of 11 bases. Per the study methods: Researchers report that nucleated cell counts were estimated from reference gene primer amplification. Here immunoSEQ multiplex PCR was the method, and the copy in TCRdb shows in-frame clones only, minus some. V and J calls and clone size are copied from that table; D and trimming were computed from the DNA. In the table there are nearly 110,000 clones, 60% to 85% of which are singletons. By frequency in the sample, this clone is medium-sized.

The material sequenced was peripheral blood. This TCR was sampled from an older man with COVID-19, enrolled during active disease. The rearrangement links TRBV6-1 to TRBJ2-7; D possibly corresponds to TRBD2 (6 bases). The CDR3 DNA reads as TGTGCCAGCAGTGAAGCGGGGGACTCGACCTACGAGCAGTACTTC. The encoded protein is CASSEAGDSTYEQYF.